The 13 T cell receptor beta chains in this list originate from one sample, sequenced in a study of blood T cell repertoires in COVID-19. The data were produced by immunoSEQ multiplex PCR, yet TCRdb's version contains in-frame clones alone and is incomplete. The sample has roughly 300,000 clones; roughly 87% are singletons. The sequencing sample was made of PBMCs or T cells enriched from blood (not recorded which). The receptor source for this set is a woman in her twenties or thirties who had recovered from COVID-19.

The chain uses TRBV5-1 and TRBJ2-5, with 10 bases fitting TRBD2. After removal of 0 bases from V and 1 base from J, the junction contained 18 bases not matched to a gene. Germline lookup yields CDR1 SGHRS and CDR2 YFSETQ. CDR3 size: 21 residues. For the CDR3, the DNA is TGCGCCAGCAGCTTGGCCGCGGGGGCTAGCGGGGGACCAAGGAGCCAAGAGACCCAGTACTTC. Translating gives CASSLAAGASGGPRSQETQYF.

This rearrangement joins TRBV5-1 to TRBJ2-5, with D perhaps matching TRBD2 (6 bases). Germline V gene lookup returns CDR1 SGHRS and CDR2 YFSETQ. Between the trimmed V and J ends, which lost 0 bases and 2 bases, there was a span of 11 bases. CDR3 length equals 15 residues. CDR3 in DNA: TGCGCCAGCAGCTTGGTTCCCGGGGGACAAGAGACCCAGTACTTC. This codes for CASSLVPGGQETQYF.

This rearrangement joins TRBV19 to TRBJ1-1; no clear D. The CDR3 loop spans 14 amino acids. Between the trimmed V and J ends, which lost 4 bases and 0 bases, there was a span of 9 bases. Germline V CDR1 and CDR2: LNHDA, SQIVND (reference sequence). The DNA of the CDR3 is TGTGCCAGTAGTACCTGGACTGTGAACACTGAAGCTTTCTTT. Amino acid sequence: CASSTWTVNTEAFF.

This clone came up a few times. The chain carries TRBV5-8 and TRBJ1-2; 8 nucleotides align to TRBD1. The CDR3 loop spans 15 amino acids. V gave up 3 bases and J gave up 10 bases; unmatched junction bases: 14. Germline CDR1 is SGHTS and CDR2 is YDEGEE. CDR3 protein: CASSSDIDRGDDYTF. The DNA of the CDR3 is TGTGCCAGCAGCTCGGATATAGACAGGGGTGATGACTACACCTTC. Filled out from reference TRBV5-8 and TRBJ1-2, the complete variable domain reads EAGVTQSPTHLIKTRGQQATLRCSPISGHTSVYWYQQALGLGLQFLLWYDEGEERNRGNFPPRFSGRQFPNYSSELNVNALELEDSALYLCASSSDIDRGDDYTFGSGTRLTVV.

The chain carries TRBV9 and TRBJ1-2; D remains ambiguous. The germline V and J ends were trimmed by 0 bases and 3 bases, with 6 bases remaining between them. Germline V gene lookup returns CDR1 SGDLS and CDR2 YYNGEE. This CDR3 region has 13 residues. Here the CDR3 reads CASSVGSDYGYTF. The CDR3 DNA reads TGTGCCAGCAGCGTAGGGAGTGACTATGGCTACACCTTC.

This clone was counted between two and nine times. V is TRBV20-1 and J is TRBJ2-7, with TRBD1 matching over 8 bases. The germline CDR1 and CDR2 sequences are DFQATT and SNEGSKA (reference sequence). CDR3 length: 14 residues. Trimming at V came to 3 bases and at J to 4 bases, leaving 8 bases not matched to a gene. The CDR3 nucleotides read TGCAGTGCTAGTTTTGGACAGGGTTTGTACGAGCAGTACTTC. Encoded protein: CSASFGQGLYEQYF.

The chain carries TRBV7-6 and TRBJ1-1; 8 nucleotides match TRBD1. The CDR3 spans 16 residues. From germline, CDR1 is SGHVS and CDR2 FNYEAQ. The V and J ends lost 8 bases and 3 bases, in that order; junction bases with no gene match: 14. The CDR3 DNA reads TGTGCCAGCTCCCGTTCCCTCCAGGGGGCAGACACTGAAGCTTTCTTT. Protein sequence: CASSRSLQGADTEAFF. Full variable domain (missing parts from reference TRBV7-6 and TRBJ1-1): GAGVSQSPRYKVTKRGQDVALRCDPISGHVSLYWYRQALGQGPEFLTYFNYEAQQDKSGLPNDRFSAERPEGSISTLTIQRTEQRDSAMYRCASSRSLQGADTEAFFGQGTRLTVV.

This chain connects TRBV6-1 to TRBJ2-6; TRBD2 is a possible D gene (5 bases). There are 17 residues in the CDR3. Germline values: CDR1 MNHNS, CDR2 SASEGT. V lost 2 bases and J 0 bases, leaving 11 bases between the germline ends. Here the CDR3 reads CASSERQGLSGANVLTF. CDR3 in DNA: TGTGCCAGCAGTGAAAGACAAGGACTCTCTGGGGCCAACGTCCTGACTTTC.

The chain has TRBV5-1 and TRBJ1-4; D is perhaps TRBD1 (5 bases). V lost 2 bases, J lost 7 bases, and 12 bases lay in between. CDR1 and CDR2 from the germline V gene are SGHRS and YFSETQ. CDR3 size: 14 residues. The CDR3 DNA reads TGCGCCAGCAGCTTCAGGGAGGGAGGTGAAAAACTGTTTTTT. It encodes CASSFREGGEKLFF.

The gene calls are TRBV19 and TRBJ1-5; D is undetermined. This CDR3 is 12 amino acids long. Germline V gene data show CDR1 as LNHDA and CDR2 as SQIVND (reference sequence). Between the trimmed V and J ends, which lost 3 bases and 9 bases, there was a span of 9 bases. The CDR3 region has the DNA TGTGCCAGTAGTATGGGCCCTCGGCCCCAGCATTTT. Residues: CASSMGPRPQHF.

The V gene is TRBV4-3, the J gene TRBJ2-2, with 7 bases fitting TRBD2. Looked up from germline, CDR1 is LGHNA and CDR2 is YSLEER. The CDR3 consists of 17 residues. V gave up 1 base and J gave up 3 bases; unmatched junction bases: 8. The CDR3 reads CASSQVSGGGYTGELFF. The CDR3 nucleotides read TGCGCCAGCAGCCAAGTTTCTGGCGGGGGATACACCGGGGAGCTGTTTTTT.

V usage is TRBV2 and J usage is TRBJ2-6; D remains ambiguous. The CDR3 extends over 15 amino acids. The V gene's germline CDR1 is SNHLY and CDR2 FYNNEI. V lost 5 bases and J lost 0, with 8 bases in between. As DNA, the CDR3 is TGTGCCAGCAGTCCCCAGGACTCTGGGGCCAACGTCCTGACTTTC. It codes for CASSPQDSGANVLTF. The complete variable domain, with remaining parts taken from reference TRBV2 and TRBJ2-6, reads EPEVTQTPSHQVTQMGQEVILRCVPISNHLYFYWYRQILGQKVEFLVSFYNNEISEKSEIFDDQFSVERPDGSNFTLKIRSTKLEDSAMYFCASSPQDSGANVLTFGAGSRLTVL.

The V gene is TRBV7-6, the J gene TRBJ2-2; 8 bases align to TRBD1. The CDR3 runs to 17 residues. With 0 bases clipped from V and 0 bases from J, the junction kept 3 bases outside the gene matches. Germline lookup yields CDR1 SGHVS and CDR2 FNYEAQ. The CDR3 here is CASSLARDRTNTGELFF. The DNA of the CDR3 is TGTGCCAGCAGCTTAGCCCGGGACAGGACGAACACCGGGGAGCTGTTTTTT. The variable domain in full, with the rest retrieved from reference TRBV7-6 and TRBJ2-2, is GAGVSQSPRYKVTKRGQDVALRCDPISGHVSLYWYRQALGQGPEFLTYFNYEAQQDKSGLPNDRFSAERPEGSISTLTIQRTEQRDSAMYRCASSLARDRTNTGELFFGEGSRLTVL.